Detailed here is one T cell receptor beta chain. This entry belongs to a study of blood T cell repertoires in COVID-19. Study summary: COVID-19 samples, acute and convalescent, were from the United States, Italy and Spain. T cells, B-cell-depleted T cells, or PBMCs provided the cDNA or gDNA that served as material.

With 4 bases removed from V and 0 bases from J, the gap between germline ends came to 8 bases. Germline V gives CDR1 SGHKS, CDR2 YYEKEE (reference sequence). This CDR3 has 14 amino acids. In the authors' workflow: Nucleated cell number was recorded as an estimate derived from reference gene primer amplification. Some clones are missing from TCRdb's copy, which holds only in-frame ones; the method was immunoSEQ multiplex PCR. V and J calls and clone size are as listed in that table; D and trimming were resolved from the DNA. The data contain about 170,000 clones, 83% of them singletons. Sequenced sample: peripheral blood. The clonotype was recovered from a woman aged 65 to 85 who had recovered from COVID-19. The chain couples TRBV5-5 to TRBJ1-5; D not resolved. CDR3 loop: CASSPSLSNQPQHF. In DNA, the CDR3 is TGTGCCAGCAGCCCTTCACTTAGCAATCAGCCCCAGCATTTT.